The 17 T cell receptor beta chains given below trace back to one sample, sequenced in a study of blood T cell repertoires in COVID-19. Sequencing was performed with immunoSEQ multiplex PCR; in TCRdb, only in-frame clones are kept and a portion is missing. The table records 140,000 to 150,000 clones, roughly 84% of them present only once. Sequenced material: peripheral blood. The receptors derive from a human donor in a cohort sampled during active COVID-19.

Only one count was recorded for this clone. The genes are TRBV7-2 and TRBJ1-2; D unresolved. This CDR3 is built from 15 residues. The V gene's germline CDR1 is SGHTA and CDR2 FQGNSA. The V end lost 5 bases, the J end lost 0 bases, and 13 bases lay between the germline ends. CDR3 region: CASSPEAFTNYGYTF. The CDR3, as DNA: TGTGCCAGCAGCCCAGAGGCGTTTACTAACTATGGCTACACCTTC.

The V call is TRBV18, the J call TRBJ2-1, with 11 nucleotides matching TRBD1. Germline V lookup: CDR1 KGHSH, CDR2 LQKENI. The J segment lost 7 bases and the V segment lost 3 bases, leaving 5 bases of the junction unmatched. This CDR3 region has 15 residues. The CDR3 is CASSPGTGGWNEQFF. Here the CDR3 DNA reads TGTGCCAGCTCACCCGGGACAGGGGGTTGGAATGAGCAGTTCTTC.

This clone was observed a single time. This sequence joins TRBV18 and TRBJ2-5; 13 nucleotides align to TRBD2. There are 15 residues in the CDR3. V lost 6 bases, J lost 9 bases, and 10 bases stayed unmatched. From germline, CDR1 is KGHSH and CDR2 LQKENI. The chain's CDR3 is CASSPPGLAGQAQYF. The CDR3 DNA is TGTGCCAGCTCGCCCCCGGGACTAGCGGGGCAGGCCCAGTACTTC.

The chain links TRBV5-4 to TRBJ1-1; no firm D call. CDR1 SGHNT and CDR2 YYREEE come from the germline V gene (reference sequence). This CDR3 has 15 amino acids. Trimming left V 0 bases short and J 3 bases short, with 12 bases between. CDR3 DNA: TGTGCCAGCAGCTTGGGGCCGAATATTGACACTGAAGCTTTCTTT. Protein sequence: CASSLGPNIDTEAFF.

The chain carries TRBV6-2 or TRBV6-3 and TRBJ2-3; TRBD1 aligns across 7 bases. CDR1 and CDR2 from the germline V gene are MNHEY and SVGEGT. V lost 2 bases, J lost 9 bases, and 8 bases stayed unmatched. The CDR3 is made up of 14 amino acids. CDR3 bases: TGTGCCAGCAGTTACGGATTGGGACAGAGCACGCAGTATTTT. Translating it yields CASSYGLGQSTQYF.

The rearrangement joins TRBV11-1 to TRBJ2-7; 7 nucleotides align to TRBD1. Germline trimming cut 0 bases from V and 5 bases from J; bases unmatched to any gene: 1. This CDR3 spans 13 amino acids. The V gene's germline CDR1 is SGHAT and CDR2 FQDESV (reference sequence). The CDR3 loop is CASSLAGGDEQYF. CDR3 coding DNA: TGTGCCAGCAGCTTAGCAGGGGGCGACGAGCAGTACTTC. Full variable domain (missing parts from reference TRBV11-1 and TRBJ2-7): EAEVAQSPRYKITEKSQAVAFWCDPISGHATLYWYRQILGQGPELLVQFQDESVVDDSQLPKDRFSAERLKGVDSTLKIQPAELGDSAMYLCASSLAGGDEQYFGPGTRLTVT.

This clone came up a few times. The rearrangement joins TRBV7-6 to TRBJ2-7, with D maybe TRBD1 (6 bases). The germline gives CDR1 SGHVS, CDR2 FNYEAQ. The length of the CDR3 is 17 residues. Trimming cost V 5 bases and J 7 bases, with 27 bases left between them. In DNA form, the CDR3 reads TGTGCCAGCAGCCCCACCCGCCCGGGACACCGGACGGGTGAGCAGTACTTC. Encoded protein: CASSPTRPGHRTGEQYF.

This clone was seen just once. The V and J genes are TRBV5-1 and TRBJ1-2, with TRBD1 matching 10 bases. Germline trimming cut 3 bases from V and 8 bases from J; bases unmatched to any gene: 13. There are 16 residues in the CDR3. In germline, CDR1 is SGHRS, CDR2 YFSETQ. Here the CDR3 DNA reads TGCGCCAGCAGCTCATGGGGGACAGGGGACTCCGGAGGCTACACCTTC. Residues: CASSSWGTGDSGGYTF. Filled out from reference TRBV5-1 and TRBJ1-2, the complete variable domain reads KAGVTQTPRYLIKTRGQQVTLSCSPISGHRSVSWYQQTPGQGLQFLFEYFSETQRNKGNFPGRFSGRQFSNSRSEMNVSTLELGDSALYLCASSSWGTGDSGGYTFGSGTRLTVV.

This chain uses TRBV7-9 with TRBJ1-2; 7 bases match TRBD1. The CDR3 contains 13 residues. Germline CDR1 reads SEHNR; CDR2 reads FQNEAQ (reference sequence). V trimming: 0 bases; J trimming: 7 bases; junction bases outside the gene matches: 2. CDR3 in DNA: TGTGCCAGCAGCTTAGCAGGGGGCCGTGGCTACACCTTC. It specifies CASSLAGGRGYTF. The full variable domain, completed using reference TRBV7-9 and TRBJ1-2, is DTGVSQNPRHKITKRGQNVTFRCDPISEHNRLYWYRQTLGQGPEFLTYFQNEAQLEKSRLLSDRFSAERPKGSFSTLEIQRTEQGDSAMYLCASSLAGGRGYTFGSGTRLTVV.

The rearrangement joins TRBV3-1 (or the pseudogene TRBV3-2) to TRBJ1-4; the D gene is possibly TRBD1 (5 bases). Between the trimmed V and J ends, which lost 0 bases and 4 bases, there was a span of 15 bases. The CDR3 runs to 17 residues. Germline CDR1 is LGHDT and CDR2 is YNNKEL (reference sequence). The CDR3: CASSQEKPTDFNEKLFF. The CDR3 DNA reads TGTGCCAGCAGCCAAGAAAAACCGACAGATTTTAATGAAAAACTGTTTTTT.

This chain connects TRBV27 to TRBJ1-5; TRBD1 aligns across 12 bases. V shed 6 bases, J shed 6 bases, and the junction held 3 bases outside the gene matches. Per germline, CDR1 MNHEY and CDR2 SMNVEV (reference sequence). The CDR3 has 14 amino acids. The CDR3 sequence is CASRGTGGSQPQHF. CDR3 sequence (DNA): TGTGCCAGCAGAGGGACAGGGGGCAGTCAGCCCCAGCATTTT.

This rearrangement joins TRBV4-2 to TRBJ1-2; D is uncertain. Per the germline V gene, CDR1 is LGHNA and CDR2 is YNFKEQ. The CDR3 runs 15 residues. V gave up 0 bases and J gave up 3 bases, with 11 bases separating them. CDR3 sequence: CASSQDNGGDYGYTF. CDR3 sequence (DNA): TGTGCCAGCAGCCAAGATAATGGCGGCGACTATGGCTACACCTTC.

V gene TRBV6-6 combines with J gene TRBJ2-1; D unresolved. Trimming stripped 0 bases from V and 9 bases from J, with 12 bases between. Looked up from germline, CDR1 is MNHNY and CDR2 is SVGAGI (reference sequence). The CDR3 totals 14 residues. CDR3 DNA: TGTGCCAGCAGTTACTCCTCAGTTCCGGGTGAGCAGTTCTTC. Translated: CASSYSSVPGEQFF.

V and J are TRBV9 and TRBJ1-6; the D is unclear. The CDR3 has 13 amino acids. Germline CDR1 and CDR2: SGDLS and YYNGEE. V lost 0 bases to trimming and J lost 10 bases, with 8 bases between them. The CDR3 nucleotides read TGTGCCAGCAGCGTAGGAGGGTCCTCACCCCTCCACTTT. This sequence encodes CASSVGGSSPLHF.

J is TRBJ1-2 and V is TRBV30; 11 bases align to TRBD1. Germline V lookup: CDR1 GTSNPN, CDR2 SVGIG (reference sequence). This CDR3 has 15 amino acids. Unmatched junction bases numbered 7, after V lost 5 bases and J lost 2 bases. CDR3 loop: CAWAGQGVLNYGYTF. The DNA of the CDR3 is TGTGCCTGGGCGGGACAGGGGGTTTTAAACTATGGCTACACCTTC.

V and J are TRBV6-5 and TRBJ1-5; D gene unclear. The germline V gene has CDR1 MNHEY and CDR2 SVGAGI. This CDR3 is built from 14 residues. Trimming took off 6 bases at V and 3 bases at J, with 12 bases between the two ends. CDR3 loop: CASSQNSPNQPQHF. The CDR3 DNA reads TGTGCCAGCAGCCAGAACAGTCCCAATCAGCCCCAGCATTTT.

The chain employs TRBV6-1 and TRBJ1-2; D gene uncertain. In germline, CDR1 is MNHNS, CDR2 SASEGT. Trimming stripped 3 bases from V and 6 bases from J, with 11 bases between. This CDR3 is 13 amino acids long. CDR3: CASSDARENGYTF. DNA for the CDR3: TGTGCCAGCAGTGATGCCCGGGAAAATGGCTACACCTTC.